Below are 8 T cell receptor beta chains sequenced from a single sample in a study of T cell repertoires in aging, cancer and after chemotherapy. A mixed TRB-A/B primer pool amplified rearranged TRB by multiplex touch-down PCR. TCRdb used MiXCR to reprocess the multiplex PCR reads, holding one entry per CDR3 protein. The data hold about 2,900 distinct CDR3 sequences, with more than 25% observed a single time. TCR beta rearrangements were amplified from peripheral blood genomic DNA. The specimen was blood. The receptors here all came from a human donor with a solid tumor.

This chain joins TRBV5-1 and TRBJ2-7, with TRBD2 matching over 9 bases. This CDR3 contains 14 residues. Germline-derived CDR1 and CDR2 are SGHRS and YFSETQ. V trimming: 4 bases; J trimming: 3 bases; junction bases outside the gene matches: 5. DNA for the CDR3: TGCGCCAGCAGCGTGGGTAGCGGGAGCTACGAGCAGTACTTC. Residues: CASSVGSGSYEQYF.

In its sample, this clonotype is medium-sized. V gene TRBV19 combines with J gene TRBJ2-5; TRBD2 is a possible D gene (5 bases). Trimming left V 1 base short and J 4 bases short, with 13 bases between. The CDR3 has 15 residues. Per the germline V gene, CDR1 is LNHDA and CDR2 is SQIVND (reference sequence). The CDR3 sequence: CASSIGNSVPETQYF. Written as DNA, the CDR3 is TGTGCCAGTAGTATAGGTAATAGCGTCCCAGAGACCCAGTACTTC.

CDR3 region: CAWRGGGLNFYEQYF. In DNA, the CDR3 is TGTGCCTGGAGAGGCGGGGGGCTTAACTTCTACGAGCAGTACTTC. The rearrangement uses TRBV30 and TRBJ2-7, with 8 bases lining up with TRBD2. Unmatched junction bases numbered 10, after V lost 3 bases and J lost 3 bases. Germline-derived CDR1 and CDR2 are GTSNPN and SVGIG (reference sequence). The CDR3 has 15 residues.

The CDR3 DNA is TGTGCCAGCAGCTTAGTCCGGGACTTAGGAAATGAGCAGTTCTTC. It codes for CASSLVRDLGNEQFF. V and J are TRBV7-2 and TRBJ2-1, with D perhaps matching TRBD2 (6 bases). V was trimmed by 1 base and J by 7 bases, leaving 14 bases between them. There are 15 residues in the CDR3. Germline CDR1 SGHTA, CDR2 FQGNSA. The full variable domain, in which reference TRBV7-2 and TRBJ2-1 provide the parts outside the CDR3, is GAGVSQSPSNKVTEKGKDVELRCDPISGHTALYWYRQSLGQGLEFLIYFQGNSAPDKSGLPSDRFSAERTGGSVSTLTIQRTQQEDSAVYLCASSLVRDLGNEQFFGPGTRLTVL.

The gene calls are TRBV7-2 and TRBJ2-1; TRBD1 agrees at 8 bases. This CDR3 contains 15 residues. From germline, CDR1 is SGHTA and CDR2 FQGNSA. V gave up 4 bases and J gave up 5 bases; unmatched junction bases: 7. CDR3 sequence reads: CASSSWFRGHNEQFF. The CDR3 DNA is TGTGCCAGCAGCTCCTGGTTCAGGGGGCACAATGAGCAGTTCTTC.

This chain uses TRBV19 with TRBJ2-7; a weak D match, TRBD2 (7 bases). With 7 bases removed from V and 6 bases from J, the gap between germline ends came to 22 bases. CDR1 and CDR2 (germline): LNHDA, SQIVND (reference sequence). The CDR3 runs 15 residues. The CDR3: CASNRGAAGGSEQYF. CDR3 nucleotide sequence: TGTGCCAGTAACCGGGGGGCGGCCGGGGGGTCCGAGCAGTACTTC.

The V and J genes are TRBV4-3 and TRBJ2-1; D gene uncertain. The germline V gene encodes CDR1 LGHNA and CDR2 YSLEER. V lost 1 base to trimming and J lost 10 bases, with 17 bases between them. CDR3 length: 15 residues. The CDR3 protein is CASSQVLGGYREQFF. The CDR3 DNA is TGCGCCAGCAGCCAAGTATTAGGCGGCTACCGAGAGCAGTTCTTC.

This clonotype counts as medium-sized. The chain employs TRBV12-3 or TRBV12-4 and TRBJ2-7; 11 bases map to TRBD2. The CDR3 spans 15 residues. V trimming: 5 bases; J trimming: 2 bases; junction bases outside the gene matches: 5. This chain's CDR3 is CASSTRLAGPYEQYF. Here the CDR3 DNA reads TGTGCCAGCAGTACCCGACTAGCGGGGCCCTACGAGCAGTACTTC.